This T cell receptor (beta chain) was retrieved from a study of blood T cell repertoires in COVID-19. Across the whole study: Samples came from the United States, Italy and Spain, spanning acute and convalescent COVID-19. T cells, B-cell-depleted T cells, or PBMCs provided the cDNA or gDNA that served as material.

In terms of age and location, participants ranged from roughly 18 to 100 years and lived in roughly 22 US areas. Clones were sequenced by immunoSEQ multiplex PCR, and TCRdb holds only the in-frame ones, with some missing. The sample consists of about 270,000 clones, approximately 90% of them appearing once. The CDR3 extends over 18 residues, inclusive of both ends. Germline loops: CDR1 MNHEY, CDR2 SVGEGT. Turning to this clone: The limits of the CDR3 on the DNA are not certain, so only TCRdb's listed CDR3 is given.

The receptor was derived from a woman aged 25-40 years with acute COVID-19. Input material: PBMCs or T cells enriched from blood (not recorded which). The gene calls are TRBV6-2 or TRBV6-3 and TRBJ2-7; no check of the table's D call, TRBD2, against the DNA was made. This chain's CDR3 is CASSSSHSTSRMVGEQYF.